The rows below give T cell receptor beta chains drawn from one sample of a study of shared clonotypes between healthy human individuals. Profiling relied on immunoSEQ multiplex PCR, and the TCRdb table lists in-frame clones only, not all of them. This sample has millions of clones, with about 92% found just once. The source material was naive CD8+ T cells from PBMCs. The receptors were sampled from a man between 18 and 35 years old in good health. Some clones in this sample may be carry-over from other donors' samples. Both conserved end residues are part of each CDR3. A D gene is named only where the DNA matches it firmly. Size tells how often a clone was seen (once, few, many) or the class of an expanded clone, and some rows leave it out.

cdr3_nt cdr3_aa clone_size v_call cdr3_length d_call j_call
TGTGCCAGCAGCCTGACTAGCGGGAGTCTCGATGAGCAGTTCTTC CASSLTSGSLDEQFF NA TRBV9 15 TRBD2 TRBJ2-1
TGTGCCAGCAGCCGGAGCGGTTCCTACAATGAGCAGTTCTTC CASSRSGSYNEQFF NA TRBV6-5 14 NA TRBJ2-1
TGTGCCAGCAGCCAACTGGATCGGAATGAGCAGTTCTTC CASSQLDRNEQFF NA TRBV14 13 NA TRBJ2-1
TGTGCCAGTACCTCGGAGGGGGCCCAGCATTTT CASTSEGAQHF NA TRBV19 11 NA TRBJ1-5
TGTGCCAGCAGAGTGCTAGCGGTTCGCCAAGAGACCCAGTACTTC CASRVLAVRQETQYF NA TRBV2 15 TRBD2 TRBJ2-5
TGTGCCAGCAGTTTAACTCTAGCGGGAGTATCTGGGGCCAACGTCCTGACTTTC CASSLTLAGVSGANVLTF NA TRBV28 18 TRBD2 TRBJ2-6
TGCAGCGTGGGCGAGAGCTCTGGGGCCAACGTCCTGACTTTC CSVGESSGANVLTF NA TRBV29-1 14 NA TRBJ2-6
TGTGCCAGCAGTTTTTCTAGAGAGGAGACCCAGTACTTC CASSFSREETQYF NA TRBV27 13 NA TRBJ2-5
TGTGCCAGCAGCCATCACAGGGGGCCGGCGGGTGGCACTGAAGCTTTCTTT CASSHHRGPAGGTEAFF NA TRBV14 17 TRBD1 TRBJ1-1
TGCGCCAGCCGAGGACAGGGAAACAATGAGCAGTTCTTC CASRGQGNNEQFF NA TRBV5-1 13 TRBD1 TRBJ2-1
TGTGCCAGCAGTAGGACTAGCGGAATAAATGAGCAGTTCTTC CASSRTSGINEQFF NA TRBV7-6 14 TRBD2 TRBJ2-1
TGTGCCAGCACCCAGACAGGGGGGAACACTGAAGCTTTCTTT CASTQTGGNTEAFF NA TRBV27 14 TRBD1 TRBJ1-1
TGTGCCAGCAGCTTGAAGGGGGGCACGGATCAGCCCCAGCATTTT CASSLKGGTDQPQHF NA TRBV7-3 15 NA TRBJ1-5
TGTGCCAGCAGCGTTAAGGGTGAGACCCAGTACTTC CASSVKGETQYF NA TRBV9 12 NA TRBJ2-5
TGTGCCAGCAGCGTGAGGCGGGAGAGGAGCAATGAGCAGTTCTTC CASSVRRERSNEQFF NA TRBV5-4 15 TRBD2 TRBJ2-1
TGCGCCAGCAGCCAAGTGAAGGGGTCGTCCTACAATGAGCAGTTCTTC CASSQVKGSSYNEQFF once TRBV4-1 16 NA TRBJ2-1
TGTGCCAGCAATCATGGGGTTGGACAGCCCCAGCATTTT CASNHGVGQPQHF NA TRBV5-8 13 NA TRBJ1-5
TGCAGCGCTTCTGGGAGTGTCGGGGAGCTGTTTTTT CSASGSVGELFF NA TRBV29-1 12 NA TRBJ2-2
TGCGCCAGCAGCCGGACTAGCGGGAACACCGGGGAGCTGTTTTTT CASSRTSGNTGELFF NA TRBV4-1 15 TRBD2 TRBJ2-2
TGCGCCAGCAGCCAAGACGGGCGTCAGGTGACAGGGGGTGGCTACGAGCAGTACTTC CASSQDGRQVTGGGYEQYF NA TRBV4-1 19 TRBD1 TRBJ2-7
TGTGCCACCAGCAGGCGGGGACTAGCGGGAGGTGGGGATGAGCAGTTCTTC CATSRRGLAGGGDEQFF NA TRBV15 17 TRBD2 TRBJ2-1
TGTGCCATCAGCGCCCAGGGGGAAAATCAGCCCCAGCATTTT CAISAQGENQPQHF NA TRBV10-3 14 TRBD1 TRBJ1-5
TGTGCCAGCAGTTTAGGCGGGAGGGCCTACAATGAGCAGTTCTTC CASSLGGRAYNEQFF few TRBV27 15 TRBD2 TRBJ2-1
TGCGCCAGCAGCCTAGCGGGGGGCAGACACAATGAGCAGTTCTTC CASSLAGGRHNEQFF NA TRBV4-1 15 TRBD2 TRBJ2-1
TGTGCCAGCAGCTCCCTGATGTTCGATGAAGCTTTCTTT CASSSLMFDEAFF NA TRBV27 13 NA TRBJ1-1
TGTGCCAGCAGGACGGGACGGAGGCAGCCCCAGCATTTT CASRTGRRQPQHF NA TRBV28 13 NA TRBJ1-5
TGTGCCAGCAGCCGGGCGGCCACTGAAGCTTTCTTT CASSRAATEAFF NA TRBV7-9 12 NA TRBJ1-1
TGTGCCAGCTCAGAGTGGACGGGGCCAGAGACCCAGTACTTC CASSEWTGPETQYF NA TRBV18 14 NA TRBJ2-5
TGCGCCAGCAGCCAGGAGGGGGAAGCAACTGGAAACACCATATATTTT CASSQEGEATGNTIYF NA TRBV4-3 16 NA TRBJ1-3
TGTGCCAGCAGAAAGGCTGGGACAGACCCCTACGAGCAGTACTTC CASRKAGTDPYEQYF NA TRBV6-5 15 TRBD1 TRBJ2-7
TGTGCCAGCAGTGTGCCTTTTAGCGCGGAATACAATGAGCAGTTCTTC CASSVPFSAEYNEQFF NA TRBV28 16 NA TRBJ2-1
TGTGCCAGCAGCTTAGCGTCGGCTTGGGGCACAGATACGCAGTATTTT CASSLASAWGTDTQYF NA TRBV7-6 16 NA TRBJ2-3
TGTGCCAGCCATGGAGGTAACTATGGCTACACCTTC CASHGGNYGYTF NA TRBV9 12 NA TRBJ1-2
TGTGCCAGCAGTTACTCGAGGGACCACGAGCAGTACTTC CASSYSRDHEQYF NA TRBV6-6 13 NA TRBJ2-7
TGTGCCGGGGGGGATAGGTCCTACGAGCAGTACTTC CAGGDRSYEQYF NA TRBV7-2 12 TRBD2 TRBJ2-7
TGCAGCGTTGAATCGGCTCCCGGGTCGTCCTACAATGAGCAGTTCTTC CSVESAPGSSYNEQFF NA TRBV29-1 16 NA TRBJ2-1
TGTGCCAGCAGCGGAGCCCCCTATGGCTACACCTTC CASSGAPYGYTF NA TRBV9 12 NA TRBJ1-2
TGTGCCAGCAGCTTGGGTCTGGGCCAGCCCCAGCATTTT CASSLGLGQPQHF NA TRBV7-9 13 NA TRBJ1-5
TGCGCCAGCAGAGCCAGGACTAGCGGGAGCTACGAGCAGTACTTC CASRARTSGSYEQYF NA TRBV4-1 15 TRBD2 TRBJ2-7
TGTGCCAGCAGCCCCACCGGCGCCTCCTACGAGCAGTACTTC CASSPTGASYEQYF NA TRBV7-3 14 NA TRBJ2-7
TGTGCCAGCAGTTACGAGGGATCCTTAACCTACGAGCAGTACTTC CASSYEGSLTYEQYF NA TRBV6-6 15 NA TRBJ2-7
TGTGCCAGCAGTGGCCGGGGTCACCCCTACGAGCAGTACTTC CASSGRGHPYEQYF NA TRBV6-6 14 NA TRBJ2-7
TGTGCCATCAGCGGGGAGCGTGACAGATACAGCTCTGGAAACACCATATATTTT CAISGERDRYSSGNTIYF once TRBV10-3 18 NA TRBJ1-3
TGTGCCAGCAGTGCATTCGGGCGGACTGAAGCTTTCTTT CASSAFGRTEAFF few TRBV2 13 NA TRBJ1-1
TGCGCCAGCAGCCGCACCGGCAATGAGCAGTTCTTC CASSRTGNEQFF NA TRBV4-1 12 NA TRBJ2-1
TGTGCCAGCAGTTACGGGAACGAGCAGTTCTTC CASSYGNEQFF NA TRBV6-5 11 NA TRBJ2-1
TGTGCCAGCAGTCTCCACAGGGGGACTGAAGCTTTCTTT CASSLHRGTEAFF NA TRBV28 13 TRBD1 TRBJ1-1
TGTGCCAGCAGCTTAGATGTGGGACTAAACTCCTACAATGAGCAGTTCTTC CASSLDVGLNSYNEQFF NA TRBV7-2 17 TRBD2 TRBJ2-1
TGTGCCAGTAGTATGAAGCGTAATCAGCCCCAGCATTTT CASSMKRNQPQHF few TRBV19 13 NA TRBJ1-5
TGTGCCAGCAGCTTTGGGGCCGAGCAGTTCTTC CASSFGAEQFF NA TRBV5-4 11 NA TRBJ2-1
TGTGCCAGCAGTGAAGCCCCCGGGGGTAACTCCTACGAGCAGTACTTC CASSEAPGGNSYEQYF once TRBV6-1 16 NA TRBJ2-7
TGTGCCAGCACCGCCGTCGTGAGGGGCGGGTCACCCCTCCACTTT CASTAVVRGGSPLHF NA TRBV6-5 15 NA TRBJ1-6
TGTGCCAGTAGTATATCCACGGGACAGGGGCTGGGAGAGACCCAGTACTTC CASSISTGQGLGETQYF NA TRBV19 17 TRBD1 TRBJ2-5
TGCGCCAGCAGCCAATCAAGCCCTTCTGGAAACACCATATATTTT CASSQSSPSGNTIYF NA TRBV4-3 15 NA TRBJ1-3
TGTGCCAGCAGCTTAGACCCCGGACAGGGGTACGAGCAGTACTTC CASSLDPGQGYEQYF once TRBV7-6 15 TRBD1 TRBJ2-7
TGTGCCAGTAGTACTGCGTGGGGTTCTGAGCAGTTCTTC CASSTAWGSEQFF NA TRBV19 13 NA TRBJ2-1
TGTGCCAGCAGCTTAGTGGTCCTAGCGGGGAGCTCCTACAATGAGCAGTTCTTC CASSLVVLAGSSYNEQFF NA TRBV7-2 18 TRBD2 TRBJ2-1
TGTGCCAGCAGCTTGCGATCTAGGCCCTACGAGCAGTACTTC CASSLRSRPYEQYF NA TRBV5-4 14 NA TRBJ2-7
TGTGCCAGCAGTGAACCGGGACTAGCGGGGAACAATGAGCAGTTCTTC CASSEPGLAGNNEQFF NA TRBV6-1 16 TRBD2 TRBJ2-1
TGTGCCAGCAGCTCGGGGGGTAGGGAGGCTAATGAAAAACTGTTTTTT CASSSGGREANEKLFF NA TRBV9 16 NA TRBJ1-4